This entry concerns a single T cell receptor beta chain. These data belong to a study of cytomegalovirus exposure and HLA in healthy donors. The trim removed 4 bases at V and 4 bases at J, leaving 10 bases unmatched. The CDR3 is 16 amino acids. Germline V gene sequence: CDR1 SGDLS, CDR2 YYNGEE. PCR was performed using 60 Vbeta and 13 Jbeta primers. TCRdb's table, derived via immunoSEQ multiplex PCR, lists solely in-frame clones and lacks some. The sample table includes roughly 120,000 clones. This clonotype was sampled from a man aged 40-50 years in good health and CMV-seropositive. Sequencing was carried out using PBMCs. This chain connects TRBV9 to TRBJ2-2, with 7 bases matching TRBD1. The CDR3 protein is CASSTRQGPITGELFF. CDR3 sequence (DNA): TGTGCCAGCAGCACCCGACAGGGCCCTATCACCGGGGAGCTGTTTTTT.